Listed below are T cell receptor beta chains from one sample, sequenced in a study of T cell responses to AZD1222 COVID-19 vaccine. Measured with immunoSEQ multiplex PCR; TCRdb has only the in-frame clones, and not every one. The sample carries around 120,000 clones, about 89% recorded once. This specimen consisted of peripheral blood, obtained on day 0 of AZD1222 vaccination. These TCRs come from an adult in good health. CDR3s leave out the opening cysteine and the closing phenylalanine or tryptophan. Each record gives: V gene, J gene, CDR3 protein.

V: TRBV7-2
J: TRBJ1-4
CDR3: ASSLGGGPNEKLF

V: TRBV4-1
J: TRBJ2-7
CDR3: ASSQSPDRGVNEQY

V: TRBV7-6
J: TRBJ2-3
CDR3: ASSLESPDTQY

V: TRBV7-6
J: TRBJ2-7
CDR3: ASSLAPGQGFSEQY

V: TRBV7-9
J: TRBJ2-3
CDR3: ASSDPSGGQDTQY

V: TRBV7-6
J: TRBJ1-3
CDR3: ASSPANGISGNTIY

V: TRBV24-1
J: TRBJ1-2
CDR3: ATSEGVNYGYT

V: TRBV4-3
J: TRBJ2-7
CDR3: ASSPGLGGEQY

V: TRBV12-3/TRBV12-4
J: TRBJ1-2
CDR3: ASTGQGNYGYT

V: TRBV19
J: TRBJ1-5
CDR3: ASRSRGLTNQPQH

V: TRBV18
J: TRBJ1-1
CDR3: ASSPTNTEAF

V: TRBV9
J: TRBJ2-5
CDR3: ASSAGQGSWLQETQY

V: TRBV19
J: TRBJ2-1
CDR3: ASSPGLGLNNEQF

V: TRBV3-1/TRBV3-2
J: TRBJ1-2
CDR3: ASSQRGSGYT

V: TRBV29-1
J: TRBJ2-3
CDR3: SVVPTDPISHSTDTQY

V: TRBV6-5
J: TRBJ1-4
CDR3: ASSYSGNEKLF

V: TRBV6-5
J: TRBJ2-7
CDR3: ASREGGRYEQY

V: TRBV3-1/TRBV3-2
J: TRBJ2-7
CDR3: ASSLRGGRYEQY

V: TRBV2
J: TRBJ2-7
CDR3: ASSYLRDSYEQY

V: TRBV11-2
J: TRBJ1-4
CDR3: ASSLVGAGGKLF

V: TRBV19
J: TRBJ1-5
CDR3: ASSSSLGQPQH

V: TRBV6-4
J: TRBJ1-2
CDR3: ASSEGQGWTLYT

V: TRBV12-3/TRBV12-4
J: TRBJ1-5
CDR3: ASSPTPDQPQH

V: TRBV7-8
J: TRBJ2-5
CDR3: ASSTRAGAETQY

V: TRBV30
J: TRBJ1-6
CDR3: AWSVQDSNSPLH

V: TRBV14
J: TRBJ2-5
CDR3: ASSQPLSVDRGRETQY

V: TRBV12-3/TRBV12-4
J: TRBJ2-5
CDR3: ASRISVGTQY

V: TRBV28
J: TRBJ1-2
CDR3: ASSLGQDGYT

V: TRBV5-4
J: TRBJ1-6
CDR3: ASSLAAGEGVSLH

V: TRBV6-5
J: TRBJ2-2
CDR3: ASTTSGGGRGELF

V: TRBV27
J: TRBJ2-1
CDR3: ASSSDYNEQF

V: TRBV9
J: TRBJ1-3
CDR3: ASSVAGLITGNTIY

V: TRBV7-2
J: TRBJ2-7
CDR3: ASSLAGTGATYEQY

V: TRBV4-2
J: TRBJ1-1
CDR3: ASSQEEGGSYPGTEAF

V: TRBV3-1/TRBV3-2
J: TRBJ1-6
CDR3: ASTTRSSNSPLH

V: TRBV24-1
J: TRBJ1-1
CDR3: ATSAGQNTEAF

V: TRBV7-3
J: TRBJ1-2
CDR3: ASSPNGQGLGGYT

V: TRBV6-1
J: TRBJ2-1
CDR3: ASSENPEGFNEQF

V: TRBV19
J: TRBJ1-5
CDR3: ASGTGYSNQPQH

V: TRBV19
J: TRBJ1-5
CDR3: ASSVAGDQPQH

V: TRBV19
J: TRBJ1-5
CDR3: ASKGGGQSNQPQH

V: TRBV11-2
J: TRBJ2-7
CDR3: ASSLDYVNEQY

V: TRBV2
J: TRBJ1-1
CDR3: ASSEGTGGSGTEAF

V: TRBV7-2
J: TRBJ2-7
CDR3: ASSLRASREQY

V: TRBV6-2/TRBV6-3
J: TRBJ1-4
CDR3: ASSRGSGARSEKLF

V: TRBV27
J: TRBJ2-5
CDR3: ASSLSRGFQETQY

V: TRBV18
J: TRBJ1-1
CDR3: ASSEGTGAAEAF

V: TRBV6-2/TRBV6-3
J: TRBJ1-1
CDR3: ASSYSIHRVTNTEAF

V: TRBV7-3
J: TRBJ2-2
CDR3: ASSLGQGGELF

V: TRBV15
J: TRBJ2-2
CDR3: ATSRDQGTGELF

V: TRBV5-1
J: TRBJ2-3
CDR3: ASSTSGTDTQY